The clone carrying this T cell receptor (beta chain) is a singleton in its sample. This record comes from a study of blood T cell repertoires in COVID-19. Study details: Spain, Italy and the United States supplied samples that represented acute and convalescent COVID-19. From T cells, B-cell-depleted T cells, or PBMCs came the material, which was cDNA or gDNA.

Methods used by the authors: Amplification of reference gene primers was used by the study to estimate nucleated cell counts. The data were produced by immunoSEQ multiplex PCR, yet TCRdb's version contains in-frame clones alone and is incomplete. D and trimming come from the DNA, and the V and J calls and clone size come from that table. The table has 150,000 or so clones, 75% to 85% seen once. The CDR3 is made up of 14 amino acids. Germline lookup yields CDR1 SGHTA and CDR2 FQGTGA. Trimming took 2 bases from V and 8 from J, leaving 13 bases between them. The genes are TRBV7-3 and TRBJ2-1, with D tentatively TRBD1 (6 bases). The TCR comes from a man aged 60 to 69 with active or convalescent COVID-19. The sequenced sample was peripheral blood. In nucleotides, the CDR3 is TGTGCCAGCAGCTTAGAGGGACAAGTAGATGAGCAGTTCTTC. This encodes CASSLEGQVDEQFF.